Presented here are 30 T cell receptor beta chains from one specimen sequenced in a study of PD-1 blockade in classical Hodgkin lymphoma. Generated by immunoSEQ multiplex PCR, the TCRdb table keeps only in-frame clones and is missing some. The sample records 15,000 to 20,000 clones, roughly 83% being singletons. Time point in this sample: cycle 4 day 1 (C4D1), after 6 weeks of nivolumab. Every single patient, without exception, relapsed after autologous stem cell transplantation, and brentuximab vedotin exposure varied. Purified CD4+ T cells were obtained from thawed PBMCs through magnetic negative selection. The sample consisted of CD4+ T cells from blood, taken before the fourth cycle of nivolumab. The receptors were gathered from a human donor with classical Hodgkin lymphoma.

V is TRBV7-9 and J is TRBJ1-2; no firm D call. The CDR3 spans 12 residues. Germline assignment: CDR1 SEHNR and CDR2 FQNEAQ (reference sequence). Trimming took off 3 bases at V and 7 bases at J, with 9 bases between the two ends. DNA for the CDR3: TGTGCCAGCAGCTTTCGGGGTGGTGGCTACACCTTC. This codes for CASSFRGGGYTF.

The chain uses TRBV6-1 and TRBJ2-3; TRBD1 matches at 7 bases. The ends lost 10 bases at V and 0 bases at J; junction bases unmatched: 13. This CDR3 is 16 amino acids long. Germline V lookup: CDR1 MNHNS, CDR2 SASEGT. The CDR3 loop reads CAISETGAPSTDTQYF. CDR3 DNA: TGTGCCATCAGCGAAACAGGGGCTCCTAGCACAGATACGCAGTATTTT.

This clone was picked up one time. V is TRBV2 and J is TRBJ2-2; D gene ambiguous. CDR3 size: 12 residues. V lost 3 bases, J lost 5 bases, and 4 bases lay in between. In germline, CDR1 is SNHLY, CDR2 FYNNEI. The CDR3 DNA reads as TGTGCCAGCAGTGAGGGGACCGGGGAGCTGTTTTTT. This encodes CASSEGTGELFF.

The chain recombines TRBV18 with TRBJ1-2, with 12 bases that match TRBD1. There are 15 residues in the CDR3. CDR1 KGHSH and CDR2 LQKENI come from the germline V gene. V shed 2 bases, J shed 5 bases, and the junction held 3 bases outside the gene matches. The CDR3 is CASSPLGQGAYGYTF. In DNA, the CDR3 is TGTGCCAGCTCACCATTGGGACAGGGGGCTTATGGCTACACCTTC.

This clone was recorded a few times. The chain uses TRBV2 and TRBJ2-1; D perhaps matches TRBD2 (5 bases). This CDR3 region has 14 residues. Germline values: CDR1 SNHLY, CDR2 FYNNEI. The V end lost 6 bases, the J end lost 7 bases, and 16 bases lay between the germline ends. The CDR3 is CASRIQRFENEQFF. The CDR3 coding sequence is TGTGCCAGCAGGATCCAGCGGTTTGAGAATGAGCAGTTCTTC.

The gene calls are TRBV7-9 and TRBJ2-3; D is perhaps TRBD2 (5 bases). V shed 1 base and J shed 2 bases, with 16 bases lying between them. The germline CDR1 and CDR2 sequences are SEHNR and FQNEAQ (reference sequence). This CDR3 contains 17 residues. The CDR3 coding sequence is TGTGCCAGCAGCTTAGTCGGGTTTGGGGAGAACACAGATACGCAGTATTTT. Translating gives CASSLVGFGENTDTQYF. Based on the CDR3 plus reference TRBV7-9 and TRBJ2-3, the full variable domain is DTGVSQNPRHKITKRGQNVTFRCDPISEHNRLYWYRQTLGQGPEFLTYFQNEAQLEKSRLLSDRFSAERPKGSFSTLEIQRTEQGDSAMYLCASSLVGFGENTDTQYFGPGTRLTVL.

The chain recombines TRBV29-1 with TRBJ2-7; the D gene is possibly TRBD2 (7 bases). This CDR3 has 13 residues. V gave up 6 bases and J gave up 6 bases, with 18 bases separating them. Germline V lookup: CDR1 SQVTM, CDR2 ANQGSEA. The CDR3 DNA is TGCAGCGTGGGGGGGGGCCCGGGCCGCGAGCAGTACTTC. This codes for CSVGGGPGREQYF.

This clone was observed a handful of times. J is TRBJ1-5 and V is TRBV6-5; no definite D call. The CDR3 loop spans 15 amino acids. The germline V gene encodes CDR1 MNHEY and CDR2 SVGAGI. The V and J ends lost 6 bases and 7 bases respectively, with 19 bases between them. The CDR3 DNA sequence: TGTGCCAGCAGGCCTCGTGGTGGCAGCTACCAGCCCCAGCATTTT. Protein: CASRPRGGSYQPQHF.

Of note for this clone: At one of its ends the junction is not consistent with the germline gene, which may arise from a read error. The V and J genes are TRBV5-5 and TRBJ2-1, with 10 bases fitting TRBD2. The CDR3 spans 13 residues. CDR1 is SGHKS and CDR2 is YYEKEE in the germline V gene (reference sequence). The CDR3 nucleotides read TGTGCCAGCAGCTTGGGCCTAGCGGGAGAGTTGGTCTTC. It yields the protein CASSLGLAGELVF.

The gene calls are TRBV27 and TRBJ2-3; no reliable D call. This CDR3 spans 17 amino acids. Trimming shortened V by 5 bases and J by 1 base, and 19 bases separated the two germline ends. Germline-derived CDR1 and CDR2 are MNHEY and SMNVEV (reference sequence). CDR3 residues: CASSPYRPTRGTDTQYF. The CDR3 nucleotides are TGTGCCAGCAGTCCATATCGGCCAACGCGAGGCACAGATACGCAGTATTTT.

The rearrangement links TRBV29-1 to TRBJ2-7, with D perhaps TRBD1 or TRBD2 (5 bases each). This CDR3 region has 14 residues. CDR1 SQVTM and CDR2 ANQGSEA come from the germline V gene. Trimming took off 6 bases at V and 2 bases at J, with 17 bases between the two ends. CDR3 amino acids: CSVGDGDGAYEQYF. As DNA, the CDR3 is TGCAGCGTAGGCGACGGGGACGGAGCCTACGAGCAGTACTTC.

V and J are TRBV30 and TRBJ2-7, with D possibly called TRBD1 or TRBD2 (5 bases each). V was clipped by 2 bases and J by 1 base, with 9 bases between them. The CDR3 is 13 amino acids. Looked up from germline, CDR1 is GTSNPN and CDR2 is SVGIG (reference sequence). CDR3 loop: CAWSLGESYEQYF. Here the CDR3 DNA reads TGTGCCTGGAGTCTGGGGGAATCCTACGAGCAGTACTTC.

The rearrangement links TRBV2 to TRBJ2-4; TRBD2 matches at 12 bases. With 5 bases clipped from V and 9 bases from J, the junction kept 8 bases outside the gene matches. Germline-derived CDR1 and CDR2 are SNHLY and FYNNEI. This CDR3 is built from 15 residues. The CDR3 DNA is TGTGCCAGCAGTAGGACTAGCGGGATTGCTGCCATTCAGTACTTC. Amino acid sequence: CASSRTSGIAAIQYF.

The rearrangement joins TRBV5-1 to TRBJ2-7; TRBD1 matches 11 bases. This CDR3 has 16 amino acids. V was clipped by 0 bases and J by 3 bases; unmatched bases: 5. CDR1 and CDR2 (germline): SGHRS, YFSETQ. This CDR3 is CASSLGTGTGGYEQYF. In nucleotides, the CDR3 is TGCGCCAGCAGCTTGGGGACCGGGACAGGGGGCTACGAGCAGTACTTC.

The chain couples TRBV30 to TRBJ2-3, with 13 bases identical to TRBD2. The CDR3 covers 15 residues. Germline values: CDR1 GTSNPN, CDR2 SVGIG (reference sequence). The CDR3 nucleotides read TGTGCAGGTGCTAGGACTAGCGGGAGTTGGTATACGCAGTATTTT. It encodes CAGARTSGSWYTQYF.

The rearrangement uses TRBV5-4 and TRBJ2-3; maybe TRBD2 (6 bases). The CDR3 runs to 14 residues. Per germline, CDR1 SGHNT and CDR2 YYREEE (reference sequence). Trimming shortened V by 2 bases and J by 4 bases, and 11 bases separated the two germline ends. CDR3 region: CASSFAGRADTQYF. DNA of the CDR3: TGTGCCAGCAGCTTCGCGGGACGGGCAGATACGCAGTATTTT.

The genes are TRBV6-5 and TRBJ1-6, with no clear D. Germline V CDR1 and CDR2: MNHEY, SVGAGI. The CDR3 has 12 amino acids. Trimming stripped 2 bases from V and 10 bases from J, with 6 bases between. The CDR3 region has the DNA TGTGCCAGCAGTTACCGCGAATCACCCCTCCACTTT. This codes for CASSYRESPLHF.

This clone was seen only a few times. In DNA, the CDR3 is TGTGCCAGCGGCCGGGACAACGTGGGCTACACCTTC. Translation gives CASGRDNVGYTF. This chain uses TRBV6-1 with TRBJ1-2; D is perhaps TRBD1 (6 bases). Trimming left V 8 bases short and J 8 bases short, with 15 bases between. This CDR3 is built from 12 residues. The germline CDR1 and CDR2 sequences are MNHNS and SASEGT.

J is TRBJ1-5 and V is TRBV27; weak D call: TRBD1 (5 bases). This CDR3 contains 12 residues. Germline assignment: CDR1 MNHEY and CDR2 SMNVEV (reference sequence). V was pared by 4 bases and J by 10 bases, with 11 bases between. In DNA, the CDR3 is TGTGCCAGCAGTTCGCAGGGAAACCCCCAGCATTTT. Encoded protein: CASSSQGNPQHF.

This clone was picked up a small number of times. The chain employs TRBV6-1 and TRBJ2-7, with D possibly TRBD2 on 6 matching bases. CDR3 size: 13 residues. V was trimmed by 3 bases and J by 6 bases, leaving 12 bases between them. Germline V gene sequence: CDR1 MNHNS, CDR2 SASEGT. The CDR3: CASSESGVGEQYF. The CDR3 DNA sequence: TGTGCCAGCAGTGAGTCGGGGGTGGGCGAGCAGTACTTC.

This chain links TRBV6-6 with TRBJ2-7, with 8 bases lining up with TRBD2. After removal of 5 bases from V and 5 bases from J, the junction contained 14 bases not matched to a gene. Per germline, CDR1 MNHNY and CDR2 SVGAGI (reference sequence). This CDR3 spans 16 amino acids. The CDR3 bases are TGTGCCAGCAGTAGCGGACTAGCAGAGAAAGGAAACGAGCAGTACTTC. It codes for CASSSGLAEKGNEQYF.

The table lists this clone with a count of one. The V gene is TRBV15, the J gene TRBJ1-1; TRBD1 is a possible D gene (5 bases). V lost 0 bases, J lost 1 base, and 9 bases lay in between. CDR1 and CDR2 from the germline V gene are LNHNV and YYDKDF (reference sequence). This CDR3 has 15 amino acids. This CDR3 is CATSREPQGNTEAFF. CDR3 nucleotide sequence: TGTGCCACCAGCAGAGAGCCGCAGGGGAACACTGAAGCTTTCTTT. Full variable domain (missing parts from reference TRBV15 and TRBJ1-1): DAMVIQNPRYQVTQFGKPVTLSCSQTLNHNVMYWYQQKSSQAPKLLFHYYDKDFNNEADTPDNFQSRRPNTSFCFLDIRSPGLGDTAMYLCATSREPQGNTEAFFGQGTRLTVV.

The rearrangement joins TRBV9 to TRBJ2-1, with TRBD2 as a possible D gene (7 bases). The V end lost 1 base, the J end lost 4 bases, and 12 bases lay between the germline ends. Per germline, CDR1 SGDLS and CDR2 YYNGEE. The CDR3 covers 15 residues. CDR3 nucleotide sequence: TGTGCCAGCAGCGTACGAGGGGGGGAATACAATGAGCAGTTCTTC. As protein: CASSVRGGEYNEQFF.

This clone was recorded only once. The rearrangement joins TRBV6-1 to TRBJ1-2, with 9 nucleotides matching TRBD1. The CDR3 length is 14 residues. Per germline, CDR1 MNHNS and CDR2 SASEGT. After removal of 6 bases from V and 4 bases from J, the junction contained 6 bases not matched to a gene. CDR3 DNA: TGTGCCAGCAGACGAGGACAGGGGAGCTATGGCTACACCTTC. Its translation is CASRRGQGSYGYTF.

The chain is built from TRBV5-1 and TRBJ1-4, with 11 bases that match TRBD1. The V gene's germline CDR1 is SGHRS and CDR2 YFSETQ. This CDR3 contains 17 residues. J gave up 3 bases and V 0 bases, and 4 bases lay outside the gene matches. The CDR3 sequence: CASSLVGTGGSNEKLFF. In DNA, the CDR3 is TGCGCCAGCAGCTTGGTTGGGACAGGGGGATCTAATGAAAAACTGTTTTTT. Complete variable domain (other parts from reference TRBV5-1 and TRBJ1-4): KAGVTQTPRYLIKTRGQQVTLSCSPISGHRSVSWYQQTPGQGLQFLFEYFSETQRNKGNFPGRFSGRQFSNSRSEMNVSTLELGDSALYLCASSLVGTGGSNEKLFFGSGTQLSVL.

The rearrangement uses TRBV7-2 and TRBJ1-6, with 7 bases lining up with TRBD1. The CDR3 spans 17 residues. J lost 3 bases, V lost 5 bases, and 10 bases had no gene match. From germline, CDR1 is SGHTA and CDR2 FQGNSA. This CDR3 reads CASSLRGDGIYNSPLHF. CDR3 bases: TGTGCCAGCAGCCTCAGGGGGGACGGAATCTATAATTCACCCCTCCACTTT.

V usage is TRBV5-1 and J usage is TRBJ2-7; 11 nucleotides match TRBD2. With V trimmed by 3 bases and J by 4 bases, 9 bases remained unmatched. The length of the CDR3 is 16 residues. Germline CDR1 and CDR2: SGHRS and YFSETQ. The DNA of the CDR3 is TGCGCCAGCAGCTCTAGGTTGTCTAGCGGGAGGTACGAGCAGTACTTC. Protein: CASSSRLSSGRYEQYF. Drawing the rest from reference TRBV5-1 and TRBJ2-7, the complete variable domain is KAGVTQTPRYLIKTRGQQVTLSCSPISGHRSVSWYQQTPGQGLQFLFEYFSETQRNKGNFPGRFSGRQFSNSRSEMNVSTLELGDSALYLCASSSRLSSGRYEQYFGPGTRLTVT.

In this sample, this clone turned up a few times. V is TRBV7-9 and J is TRBJ2-5, with 16 bases identical to TRBD2. Germline CDR1 reads SEHNR; CDR2 reads FQNEAQ (reference sequence). V was pared by 0 bases and J by 2 bases, with 6 bases of the junction left unmatched. This CDR3 contains 19 residues. The CDR3 DNA follows: TGTGCCAGCAGCTTAGCCTCCTGGGGACTAGCGGGAGGGCAAGAGACCCAGTACTTC. It codes for CASSLASWGLAGGQETQYF.

The chain recombines TRBV2 with TRBJ2-2; D gene ambiguous. Germline V CDR1 and CDR2: SNHLY, FYNNEI. CDR3 length: 16 residues. V was trimmed by 3 bases and J by 0 bases, leaving 11 bases between them. The CDR3 nucleotides are TGTGCCAGCAGTGATTCGCACAGAACGAACACCGGGGAGCTGTTTTTT. Amino acid sequence: CASSDSHRTNTGELFF.

The V gene is TRBV5-5, the J gene TRBJ2-1; maybe TRBD1 (6 bases). The CDR3 sequence is 14 residues long. Germline CDR1 is SGHKS and CDR2 is YYEKEE (reference sequence). The V end was cut by 5 bases, the J end by 8 bases, with 17 bases between. CDR3 protein: CASSPAGTRDEQFF. DNA for the CDR3: TGTGCCAGCAGTCCAGCCGGGACACGCGATGAGCAGTTCTTC.